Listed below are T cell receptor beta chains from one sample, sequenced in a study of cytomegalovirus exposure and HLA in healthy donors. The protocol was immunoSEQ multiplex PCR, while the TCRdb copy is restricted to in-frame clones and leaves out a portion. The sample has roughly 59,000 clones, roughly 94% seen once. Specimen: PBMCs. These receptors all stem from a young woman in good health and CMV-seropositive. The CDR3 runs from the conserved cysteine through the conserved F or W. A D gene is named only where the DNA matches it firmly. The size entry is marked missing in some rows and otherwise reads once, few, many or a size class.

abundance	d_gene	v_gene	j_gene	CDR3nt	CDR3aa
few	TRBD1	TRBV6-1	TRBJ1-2	TGTGCCAGCAGTGGGGCTCTCGGGACAGGGCCACAATATGGCTACACCTTC	CASSGALGTGPQYGYTF
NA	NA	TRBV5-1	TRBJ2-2	TGCGCCAGCAGCTTCAGGTCTAGCGCCCCCACCGGGGAGCTGTTTTTT	CASSFRSSAPTGELFF
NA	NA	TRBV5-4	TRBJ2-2	TGTGCCAGCAGCTTTCCCGGCAGGGCCGGTATAGCCGGGGAGCTGTTTTTT	CASSFPGRAGIAGELFF
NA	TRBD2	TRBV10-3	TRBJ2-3	TGTGCCATCAGTGAGGGACTAGCTAGCACAGATACGCAGTATTTT	CAISEGLASTDTQYF
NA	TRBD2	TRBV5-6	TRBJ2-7	TGTGCCAGCAGCTCTAGCGGGATCGGTCGCTACGAGCAGTACTTC	CASSSSGIGRYEQYF
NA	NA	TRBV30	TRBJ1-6	TGTGCCTGGGAGTTGGATAATTCACCCCTCCACTTT	CAWELDNSPLHF
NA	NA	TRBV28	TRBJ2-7	TGTGCCAGCAGTTTAACTAGACTTAACTACGAGCAGTACTTC	CASSLTRLNYEQYF
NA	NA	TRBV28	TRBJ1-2	TGTGCCAGCAGTCGAAGGGAGGAGGGCTACACCTTC	CASSRREEGYTF
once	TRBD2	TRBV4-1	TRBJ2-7	TGCGCCAGCAGCCAGGGGGGACTAGCGGGTACCTACGAGCAGTACTTC	CASSQGGLAGTYEQYF
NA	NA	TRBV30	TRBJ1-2	TGTGCCTGGAGTGACCCGCGGGGGGCGTTAGTCTATGGCTACACCTTC	CAWSDPRGALVYGYTF
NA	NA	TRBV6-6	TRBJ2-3	TGTGCCAGCAGTTACTGGACAAGCAAGAGGACAGATACGCAGTATTTT	CASSYWTSKRTDTQYF
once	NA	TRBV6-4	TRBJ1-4	TGTGCCAGCAGTGACTCGTGGACAGTTGGAGATGAAAAACTGTTTTTT	CASSDSWTVGDEKLFF
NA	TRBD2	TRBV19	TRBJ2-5	TGTGCTTCTAGCGGGGGCCAAGAGACCCAGTACTTC	CASSGGQETQYF
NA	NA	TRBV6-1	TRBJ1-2	TGTGCCAGTAAGGACAGAGCATACTATGGCTACACCTTC	CASKDRAYYGYTF
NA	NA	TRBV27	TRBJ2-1	TGTGCCAGCAGCATCCGGGACTTTTCCTACAATGAGCAGTTCTTC	CASSIRDFSYNEQFF
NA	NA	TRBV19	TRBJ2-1	TGTGCCAGTAGTCAGCGGGCGAGTAATGAGCAGTTCTTC	CASSQRASNEQFF
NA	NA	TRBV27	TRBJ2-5	TGTGCCAGCAGTTATGGGTTGGGGGCGAGCGAGACCCAGTACTTC	CASSYGLGASETQYF
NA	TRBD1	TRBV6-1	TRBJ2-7	TGTGCCAGCATCGCAGGGGGCGGCTCCTACGAGCAGTACTTC	CASIAGGGSYEQYF
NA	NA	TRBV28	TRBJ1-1	TGTGGGACTTACTCGAACACTGAAGCTTTCTTT	CGTYSNTEAFF
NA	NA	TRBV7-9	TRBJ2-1	TGTGCCAGCAGCCAAGATCGGGATGAGCAGTTCTTC	CASSQDRDEQFF
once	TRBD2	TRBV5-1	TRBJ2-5	TGCGCCAGCAGCTTCGGGCCCCGGGGGGTGTTCGAGGCCCAGTACTTC	CASSFGPRGVFEAQYF
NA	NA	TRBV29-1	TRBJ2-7	TGCAGTGTACAGAGCCTTTCCTACGAGCAGTACTTC	CSVQSLSYEQYF
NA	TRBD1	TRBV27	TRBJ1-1	TGTGCCAGCAGTTTATACGACAGGGCGGACACTGAAGCTTTCTTT	CASSLYDRADTEAFF
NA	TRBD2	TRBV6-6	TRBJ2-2	TGTGCCAGCAGTCCCGGACTAGCGGGAAACACCGGGGAGCTGTTTTTT	CASSPGLAGNTGELFF
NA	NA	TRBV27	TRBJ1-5	TGTGCCAGCAGGGTTCTCGGTCAGCCCCAGCATTTT	CASRVLGQPQHF
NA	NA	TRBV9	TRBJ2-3	TGTGCCAGCAGCGCCCTCCGAGGGGGAGATACGCAGTATTTT	CASSALRGGDTQYF
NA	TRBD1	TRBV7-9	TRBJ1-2	TGTGCCAGCAGCTTATCCCCTCGACACAGGGGAGGAGGCTACACCTTC	CASSLSPRHRGGGYTF
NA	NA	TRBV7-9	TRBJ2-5	TGTGCCAGCAGCCCCAACACAGGGGAGACCCAGTACTTC	CASSPNTGETQYF
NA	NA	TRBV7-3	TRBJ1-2	TGTGCCAGCAGCCCCCAGACAGCTACCTATGGCTACACCTTC	CASSPQTATYGYTF
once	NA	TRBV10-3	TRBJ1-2	TGTGCCATCAGTGAACAGGATGTATATGGCTACACCTTC	CAISEQDVYGYTF
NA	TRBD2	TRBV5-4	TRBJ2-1	TGTGCCAGCAGCTTGCGAGCGGGAGAATACAATGAGCAGTTCTTC	CASSLRAGEYNEQFF
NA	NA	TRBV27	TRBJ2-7	TGTGCCAGCAGTCTCTTAGTACAGGGAGACAGCGAGCAGTACTTC	CASSLLVQGDSEQYF
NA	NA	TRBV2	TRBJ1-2	TGTGCCAGCAGTGTCCTAGGGGGGGATGGCTACACCTTC	CASSVLGGDGYTF
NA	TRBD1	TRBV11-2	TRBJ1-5	TGTGCCAGCAGCTCGGGACAGGGGGCCCCTAGCAATCAGCCCCAGCATTTT	CASSSGQGAPSNQPQHF
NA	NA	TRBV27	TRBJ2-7	TGTGCCAGCAGTCCTACTAGCTTTGGGACCTACGAGCAGTACTTC	CASSPTSFGTYEQYF
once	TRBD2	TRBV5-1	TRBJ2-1	TGCGCCAGCAGCTGGGGACTAGCGGGGGGGCCTAATTCATATGAGCAGTTCTTC	CASSWGLAGGPNSYEQFF
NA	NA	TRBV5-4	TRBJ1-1	TGTGCCAGCAGCTTGGACCCAAGCGGCACTGAAGCTTTCTTT	CASSLDPSGTEAFF
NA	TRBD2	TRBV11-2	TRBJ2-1	TGTGCCAGCAGCCCACCACTAGCGGGGGGGCGGGATGAGCAGTTCTTC	CASSPPLAGGRDEQFF
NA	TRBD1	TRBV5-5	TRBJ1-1	TGTGCCAGCAGCTTGGTTTCCTCAGGGGGCGTCACTGAAGCTTTCTTT	CASSLVSSGGVTEAFF
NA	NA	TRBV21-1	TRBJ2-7	TGTGCCAGCCCGAGGACAGGGGGCTGCGAGCAGTACTTC	CASPRTGGCEQYF
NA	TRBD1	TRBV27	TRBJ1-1	TGTGCCAGCAGTCCCAGGGGGGACACTGAAGCTTTCTTT	CASSPRGDTEAFF
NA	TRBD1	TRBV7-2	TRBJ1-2	TGTGCCAGCAGCCCACAGGGGGCGAGGGGCTACACCTTC	CASSPQGARGYTF
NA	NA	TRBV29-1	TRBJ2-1	TGCAGCGTGGGACAAACGGGTTCAGGTGAGCAGTTCTTC	CSVGQTGSGEQFF
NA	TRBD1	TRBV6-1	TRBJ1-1	TGTGCCAGCAGTCTAATTGACAGGGGGCTCACTGAAGCTTTCTTT	CASSLIDRGLTEAFF
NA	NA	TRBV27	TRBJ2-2	TGTGCCAGCAGTTTGTGGCAGGCCAGGCTCGGGGAGCTGTTTTTT	CASSLWQARLGELFF
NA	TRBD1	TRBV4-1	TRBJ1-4	TGCGCCAGCAGCCGGGGGACAGGGGGCGGTAATGAAAAACTGTTTTTT	CASSRGTGGGNEKLFF
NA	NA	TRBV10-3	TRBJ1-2	TGTGCCATCGGCGACGGCACACGGACACCCTATGGCTACACCTTC	CAIGDGTRTPYGYTF
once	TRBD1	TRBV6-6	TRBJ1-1	TGTGCCAGCAGAACCGGGACAGGAAACACTGAAGCTTTCTTT	CASRTGTGNTEAFF
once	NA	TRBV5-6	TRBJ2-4	TGTGCCAGCAGCTTTGGAGTCCTAGCCAAAAACATTCAGTACTTC	CASSFGVLAKNIQYF
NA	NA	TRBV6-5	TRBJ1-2	TGTGCCAGCTCCTCCTTTTTTACAGGATCCTATGGCTACACCTTC	CASSSFFTGSYGYTF
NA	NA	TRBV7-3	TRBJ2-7	TGTGCCAGCAGCAAAACAAGGGGAAGCGAGCAGTACTTC	CASSKTRGSEQYF
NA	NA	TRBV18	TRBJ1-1	TGTGCCAGCTCACCACGAGCCCGGGGAGCTGAAGCTTTCTTT	CASSPRARGAEAFF